Following are 22 T cell receptor beta chains from one sample sequenced in a study of CD8 T cells in Susac syndrome. When the RNA was reverse transcribed, random hexamers were used with an input of roughly 0.5 to 1 ug. Each CDR3 protein is one row after TCRdb ran MiXCR on the immunoSEQ multiplex PCR reads. The repertoire consists of 130,000 to 150,000 distinct CDR3 sequences, with approximately 95% occurring once and the leading ten covering around 0.08%. Sequencing was carried out using CD4+ T cells from PBMCs. All receptors come from a human donor in good health.

V usage is TRBV2 and J usage is TRBJ2-7; 11 bases agree with TRBD1. This CDR3 is built from 15 residues. V gave up 4 bases and J gave up 6 bases; unmatched junction bases: 8. From germline, CDR1 is SNHLY and CDR2 FYNNEI. The CDR3 spells CASSVIGQGAGEQYF. The CDR3 DNA follows: TGTGCCAGCAGTGTCATTGGACAGGGGGCCGGCGAGCAGTACTTC.

The chain recombines TRBV7-2 with TRBJ2-7, with 8 bases identical to TRBD1. The CDR3 has 14 residues. Looked up from germline, CDR1 is SGHTA and CDR2 is FQGNSA. V lost 6 bases to trimming and J lost 6 bases; unmatched junction nucleotides: 10. The CDR3 nucleotides are TGTGCCAGCAGTTTGGACAGGGTGGCGTCCGAGCAGTACTTC. The encoded protein is CASSLDRVASEQYF. Full variable domain (remainder filled in from reference TRBV7-2 and TRBJ2-7): GAGVSQSPSNKVTEKGKDVELRCDPISGHTALYWYRQSLGQGLEFLIYFQGNSAPDKSGLPSDRFSAERTGGSVSTLTIQRTQQEDSAVYLCASSLDRVASEQYFGPGTRLTVT.

The CDR3 reads CSAREEPSYGYTF. In nucleotides, the CDR3 is TGCAGTGCTAGAGAGGAACCGAGCTATGGCTACACCTTC. V gene TRBV20-1 combines with J gene TRBJ1-2, with D uncertain. CDR3 size: 13 residues. V was shortened by 0 bases and J by 4 bases, with 9 bases between the two germline ends. Germline V CDR1 and CDR2: DFQATT, SNEGSKA (reference sequence).

This chain joins TRBV7-8 and TRBJ2-2; D is ambiguous. V gave up 5 bases and J gave up 7 bases, with 8 bases separating them. The CDR3 loop spans 12 amino acids. Germline CDR1 and CDR2: SGHVS and FQNEAQ. CDR3: CASSPLRGELFF. The DNA for the CDR3 is TGTGCCAGCAGCCCACTTCGCGGGGAGCTGTTTTTT.

The chain employs TRBV12-3 or TRBV12-4 and TRBJ1-2; D is ambiguous. V gave up 1 base and J gave up 9 bases, with 9 bases separating them. The CDR3 has 12 amino acids. CDR3 DNA: TGTGCCAGCAGTTTAGGGTCCAGTAGCTACACCTTC. Its protein product is CASSLGSSSYTF.

This clonotype has just one count. This sequence joins TRBV29-1 and TRBJ1-2, with D possibly being TRBD1 (5 bases). The length of the CDR3 is 14 residues. Trimming stripped 1 base from V and 3 bases from J, with 12 bases between. Germline V gene sequence: CDR1 SQVTM, CDR2 ANQGSEA. CDR3 sequence reads: CSVEAPGWDYGYTF. The CDR3 nucleotides are TGCAGCGTTGAAGCGCCAGGGTGGGACTATGGCTACACCTTC.

V gene TRBV29-1 combines with J gene TRBJ1-2; D not certain. The V gene's germline CDR1 is SQVTM and CDR2 ANQGSEA. V was trimmed by 2 bases and J by 0 bases, leaving 13 bases between them. The CDR3 extends over 15 amino acids. CDR3 coding DNA: TGCAGCGTTGAACGGGGATTAGATACTAACTATGGCTACACCTTC. This encodes CSVERGLDTNYGYTF. Full variable domain (missing parts from reference TRBV29-1 and TRBJ1-2): SAVISQKPSRDICQRGTSLTIQCQVDSQVTMMFWYRQQPGQSLTLIATANQGSEATYESGFVIDKFPISRPNLTFSTLTVSNMSPEDSSIYLCSVERGLDTNYGYTFGSGTRLTVV.

Only one count was recorded for this clonotype. The genes are TRBV30 and TRBJ2-1; D is ambiguous. V was shortened by 1 base and J by 9 bases, with 16 bases between the two germline ends. Germline CDR1 is GTSNPN and CDR2 is SVGIG (reference sequence). This CDR3 has 14 residues. The DNA for the CDR3 is TGTGCCTGGAGTGCGACCCCTTTTCGAGGTGAGCAGTTCTTC. Its protein is CAWSATPFRGEQFF.

The rearrangement joins TRBV7-6 to TRBJ2-7, with TRBD1 matching 8 bases. J lost 6 bases, V lost 5 bases, and 9 bases had no gene match. The CDR3 length is 14 residues. Germline V gives CDR1 SGHVS, CDR2 FNYEAQ. The CDR3 nucleotides read TGTGCCAGCAGCCAGAGACTTACAGGGGGCGAGCAGTACTTC. Translating gives CASSQRLTGGEQYF.

V is TRBV5-1 and J is TRBJ1-2; D unclear. Trimming took 2 bases from V and 2 from J, leaving 7 bases between them. The germline V gene has CDR1 SGHRS and CDR2 YFSETQ. The CDR3 is 13 amino acids. CDR3 nucleotides: TGCGCCAGCAGCTTTTCGGGGAACTATGGCTACACCTTC. Translated, it gives CASSFSGNYGYTF.

This clonotype was observed once. V gene TRBV5-4 combines with J gene TRBJ2-7; 7 bases are a match to TRBD1. This CDR3 comprises 16 residues. CDR1 SGHNT and CDR2 YYREEE come from the germline V gene (reference sequence). The V gene end was trimmed by 4 bases and the J gene end by 2 bases; junction bases not matched to a gene: 12. CDR3 in DNA: TGTGCCAGCAGCAAGCCAGGGACAGAGGGGCCCTACGAGCAGTACTTC. It specifies CASSKPGTEGPYEQYF.

This chain connects TRBV5-4 to TRBJ1-1, with 8 nucleotides matching TRBD1. The junction had 6 bases not matched to a gene; V was cut back by 5 bases and J by 3 bases. Germline CDR1 SGHNT, CDR2 YYREEE (reference sequence). The CDR3 totals 14 residues. CDR3 nucleotide sequence: TGTGCCAGCAGTGCGAAGACAGGGGACACTGAAGCTTTCTTT. It is translated as CASSAKTGDTEAFF.

The J gene is TRBJ2-7, the V gene TRBV2; 8 bases line up with TRBD1. Germline-derived CDR1 and CDR2 are SNHLY and FYNNEI. This CDR3 has 13 residues. Losses at the gene ends were 3 bases for V and 3 bases for J; bases not matched to a gene: 1. CDR3 region: CASSEGQDYEQYF. The CDR3 bases are TGTGCCAGCAGTGAGGGACAGGACTACGAGCAGTACTTC.

This chain's CDR3 is CSVKSLGTDTQYF. The DNA for the CDR3 is TGCAGCGTTAAATCGCTTGGCACAGATACGCAGTATTTT. The chain employs TRBV29-1 and TRBJ2-3; D is undetermined. The CDR3 is 13 amino acids. V lost 5 bases, J lost 1 base, and 10 bases lay in between. Germline lookup yields CDR1 SQVTM and CDR2 ANQGSEA.

This chain uses TRBV29-1 with TRBJ2-5; no clear D gene. V was pared by 1 base and J by 3 bases, with 18 bases between. The germline V gene has CDR1 SQVTM and CDR2 ANQGSEA. The length of the CDR3 is 16 residues. Here the CDR3 reads CSVEAPRVGREETQYF. The CDR3 DNA reads as TGCAGCGTTGAAGCTCCCCGGGTGGGTCGGGAAGAGACCCAGTACTTC. Complete variable domain (other parts from reference TRBV29-1 and TRBJ2-5): SAVISQKPSRDICQRGTSLTIQCQVDSQVTMMFWYRQQPGQSLTLIATANQGSEATYESGFVIDKFPISRPNLTFSTLTVSNMSPEDSSIYLCSVEAPRVGREETQYFGPGTRLLVL.

J is TRBJ1-5 and V is TRBV12-3 or TRBV12-4, with no clear D. The ends were cut back, 6 bases at V and 7 bases at J, with 10 bases in the middle. The CDR3 spans 12 residues. CDR3 coding DNA: TGTGCCAGCAGCCCCGAGGGACAGCCCCAGCATTTT. Amino acids: CASSPEGQPQHF.

The chain recombines TRBV12-3 or TRBV12-4 with TRBJ1-1; no clear D. CDR3 length: 15 residues. Between the trimmed V and J ends, which lost 5 bases and 4 bases, there was a span of 17 bases. CDR3 amino acids: CASSPGSGMGTEAFF. The CDR3 DNA reads TGTGCCAGCAGTCCAGGTTCGGGGATGGGCACTGAAGCTTTCTTT.

The genes are TRBV20-1 and TRBJ2-3; D is possibly TRBD2 (5 bases). Germline V gene data show CDR1 as DFQATT and CDR2 as SNEGSKA (reference sequence). The CDR3 totals 15 residues. The V gene lost 6 bases and the J gene lost 0 bases, with 16 bases spanning the gap. This chain's CDR3 is CSASQAVASTDTQYF. The CDR3 nucleotides read TGCAGTGCCTCCCAAGCGGTAGCTAGCACAGATACGCAGTATTTT.

This sequence joins TRBV7-2 and TRBJ2-3; 14 bases are a match to TRBD2. Germline loops: CDR1 SGHTA, CDR2 FQGNSA. This CDR3 contains 16 residues. With 5 bases clipped from V and 3 bases from J, the junction kept 4 bases outside the gene matches. This CDR3 reads CASSQGLAGETDTQYF. CDR3 coding DNA: TGTGCCAGCAGCCAGGGACTAGCGGGAGAAACAGATACGCAGTATTTT.

As concerns this clonotype: This CDR3 fails to terminate in the conserved phenylalanine or tryptophan, so it likely reflects a read error. V is TRBV4-1 and J is TRBJ2-7; TRBD2 agrees at 13 bases. The V segment lost 0 bases and the J segment 5 bases; nucleotides outside the gene matches: 4. Germline values: CDR1 MGHRA, CDR2 YSYEKL. CDR3 length equals 16 residues. The CDR3 nucleotides are TGCGCCAGCAGCCAAGATCGGACTAGCGGGAGTAACGAGCAGTACTCC. This encodes CASSQDRTSGSNEQYS.

This chain joins TRBV20-1 and TRBJ2-2; 8 nucleotides match TRBD2. V lost 2 bases to trimming and J lost 5 bases; unmatched junction nucleotides: 1. The CDR3 runs to 13 residues. CDR1 is DFQATT and CDR2 is SNEGSKA in the germline V gene (reference sequence). The CDR3 loop reads CSARQRETGELFF. The CDR3 nucleotides read TGCAGTGCTAGACAGCGGGAGACCGGGGAGCTGTTTTTT.

This sequence joins TRBV12-3 or TRBV12-4 and TRBJ2-7; a weak D match, TRBD2 (5 bases). The CDR3 is 11 amino acids. V was cut by 6 bases and J by 7 bases, with 10 bases left in between. The CDR3 spells CASRLVGEQYF. CDR3 nucleotides: TGTGCCAGCAGACTAGTCGGGGAGCAGTACTTC.